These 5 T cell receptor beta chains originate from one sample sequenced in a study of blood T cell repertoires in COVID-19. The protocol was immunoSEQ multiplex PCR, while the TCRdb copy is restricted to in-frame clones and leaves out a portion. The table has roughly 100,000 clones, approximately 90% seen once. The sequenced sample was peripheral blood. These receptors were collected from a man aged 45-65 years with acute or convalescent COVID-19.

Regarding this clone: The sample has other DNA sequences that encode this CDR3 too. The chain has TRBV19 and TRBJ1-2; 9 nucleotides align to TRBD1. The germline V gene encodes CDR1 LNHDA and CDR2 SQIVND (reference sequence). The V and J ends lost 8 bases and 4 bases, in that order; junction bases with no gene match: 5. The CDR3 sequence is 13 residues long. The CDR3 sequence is CASRDRGGYGYTF. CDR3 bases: TGTGCCAGTCGAGACAGGGGGGGCTATGGCTACACCTTC.

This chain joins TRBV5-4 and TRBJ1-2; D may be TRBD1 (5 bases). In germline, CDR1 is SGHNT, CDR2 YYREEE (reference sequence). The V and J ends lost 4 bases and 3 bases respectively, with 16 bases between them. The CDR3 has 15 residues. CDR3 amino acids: CASSNPGGVDYGYTF. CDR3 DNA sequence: TGTGCCAGCAGCAACCCGGGAGGGGTGGACTATGGCTACACCTTC.

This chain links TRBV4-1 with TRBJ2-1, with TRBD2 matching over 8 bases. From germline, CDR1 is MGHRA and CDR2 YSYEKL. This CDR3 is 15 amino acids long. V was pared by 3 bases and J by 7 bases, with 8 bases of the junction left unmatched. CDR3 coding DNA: TGCGCCAGCAGCCATCCCTGGGCTAGCGGGAATGAGCAGTTCTTC. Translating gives CASSHPWASGNEQFF.

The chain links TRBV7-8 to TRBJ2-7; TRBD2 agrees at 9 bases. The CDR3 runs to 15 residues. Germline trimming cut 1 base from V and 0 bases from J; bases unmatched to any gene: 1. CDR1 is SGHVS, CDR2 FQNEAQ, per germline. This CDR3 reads CASSLVSGGSYEQYF. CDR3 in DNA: TGTGCCAGCAGCTTAGTTAGCGGGGGCTCCTACGAGCAGTACTTC.

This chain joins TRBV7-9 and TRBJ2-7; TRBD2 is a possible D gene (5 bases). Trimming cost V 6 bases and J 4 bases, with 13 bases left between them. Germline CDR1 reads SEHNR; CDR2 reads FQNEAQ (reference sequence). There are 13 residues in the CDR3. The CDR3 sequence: CASSWEMRYEQYF. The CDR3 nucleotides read TGTGCCAGCAGTTGGGAGATGAGATACGAGCAGTACTTC.